This entry features one T cell receptor (beta chain) sequence. As yet, its antigen is unknown. These data belong to a study of graft-versus-host responses after intestinal transplantation. As for the study in general: Multivisceral, liver-intestinal, or isolated intestinal transplants were given to recipients. Each patient got anti-thymocyte globulin induction, then tacrolimus and steroids for roughly 3 years.

The graft tissue was processed, and this released both intraepithelial and lamina propria lymphocytes. Libraries were prepared by immunoSEQ multiplex PCR; TCRdb keeps only in-frame clonotypes and omits some of them. The sample includes about 37,000 clones, 87% seen only once; the top ten take roughly 18%. Study-level points and caveats: Peak circulating GvH clone levels were associated with early post-transplant HvG declines. Recipient marrow held GvH clones, some first seen in ileum or blood.

V gave up 3 bases and J gave up 8 bases, with 11 bases separating them. This CDR3 spans 12 amino acids. CDR1 and CDR2 (germline): SGHRS, YFSETQ. This TCR was recovered from a human patient who received an intestinal transplant, so some T cells may come from the graft donor. The starting material was ileum tissue, obtained more than 200 days after intestinal transplant. The gene calls are TRBV5-1 and TRBJ1-1, with D perhaps matching TRBD1 (6 bases). This CDR3 reads CASSSGQLEAFF. The CDR3 DNA reads as TGCGCCAGCAGCTCAGGACAGCTCGAAGCTTTCTTT. The full variable domain, its missing parts supplied by reference TRBV5-1 and TRBJ1-1, is KAGVTQTPRYLIKTRGQQVTLSCSPISGHRSVSWYQQTPGQGLQFLFEYFSETQRNKGNFPGRFSGRQFSNSRSEMNVSTLELGDSALYLCASSSGQLEAFFGQGTRLTVV.